This T cell receptor beta chain originates from a study of shared clonotypes between healthy human individuals. Study-level information: The cohort comprised two women and a few men. Their ages spanned 18 to 49 years.

Study-level points and caveats: Generally, naive subsets came out with larger estimated richness than memory subsets.

The germline V gene has CDR1 LNHNV and CDR2 YYDKDF (reference sequence). V was cut by 3 bases and J by 16 bases, with 15 bases left in between. CDR3 size: 12 residues. The material for each subset, its genomic DNA, was split evenly across several immunoSEQ plates. Generated by immunoSEQ multiplex PCR, the TCRdb table keeps only in-frame clones and is missing some. The table includes about 1.5 million clones, 95% to 97% detected once. In the case of this clone: What it binds is not known.

The source of this sequence is a man aged 25-45 years in good health. This chain links TRBV15 with TRBJ1-4, with D possibly matching TRBD1 (5 bases). Sequenced: naive CD4+ T cells sorted from blood. Specified subset: CD45RA+ positively selected. This CDR3 reads CATSRAAGTEFF. DNA of the CDR3: TGTGCCACCAGCAGGGCCGCCGGGACTGAGTTTTTT.